Each of the 9 T cell receptor beta chains below was sequenced from the same sample in a study of PD-L1 blockade in urothelial cancer. The time point is: peripheral blood 6 weeks after treatment start. Some clones are missing from TCRdb's copy, which holds only in-frame ones; the method was immunoSEQ multiplex PCR. The sample has 45,000 to 50,000 clones, about 82% seen once. Sample: PBMCs, taken around atezolizumab (anti-PD-L1) treatment. These receptors came from a man in his 70s with urothelial cancer.

CDR3 region: CASSLDGGSTDTQYF. The CDR3 nucleotides are TGTGCCAGCAGTCTAGACGGCGGGAGCACAGATACGCAGTATTTT. V usage is TRBV7-9 and J usage is TRBJ2-3, with D possibly being TRBD2 (5 bases). Germline V gene sequence: CDR1 SEHNR, CDR2 FQNEAQ (reference sequence). The CDR3 is 15 residues long. V lost 6 bases, J lost 0 bases, and 13 bases lay in between. Together with reference TRBV7-9 and TRBJ2-3, the CDR3 gives the full variable domain: DTGVSQNPRHKITKRGQNVTFRCDPISEHNRLYWYRQTLGQGPEFLTYFQNEAQLEKSRLLSDRFSAERPKGSFSTLEIQRTEQGDSAMYLCASSLDGGSTDTQYFGPGTRLTVL.

The V and J genes are TRBV19 and TRBJ2-1; the D gene is possibly TRBD2 (6 bases). The CDR3 has 13 amino acids. V lost 3 bases to trimming and J lost 10 bases, with 13 bases between them. Germline CDR1 is LNHDA and CDR2 is SQIVND (reference sequence). CDR3 residues: CASSISGSVEQFF. The CDR3 DNA sequence: TGTGCCAGTAGTATTAGCGGCAGCGTCGAGCAGTTCTTC.

The J gene is TRBJ2-7, the V gene TRBV5-4, with TRBD2 identical over 8 bases. J lost 3 bases, V lost 0 bases, and 2 bases had no gene match. The CDR3 extends over 14 amino acids. Germline CDR1 is SGHNT and CDR2 is YYREEE (reference sequence). The CDR3 sequence is CASSLELADYEQYF. Written as DNA, the CDR3 is TGTGCCAGCAGCTTGGAACTAGCGGACTACGAGCAGTACTTC.

This chain uses TRBV28 with TRBJ1-2; 10 bases match TRBD1. J lost 3 bases, V lost 11 bases, and 18 bases had no gene match. Germline V CDR1 and CDR2: MDHEN, SYDVKM. This CDR3 has 17 amino acids. Here the CDR3 reads CAVHPPDRGRADYGYTF. CDR3 coding DNA: TGTGCCGTCCATCCTCCCGACAGGGGGCGCGCAGACTATGGCTACACCTTC.

Here the CDR3 DNA reads TGTGCTAGTGGATACAGACTAGCGCCCACCAATGAGCAGTTCTTC. Amino acid sequence: CASGYRLAPTNEQFF. This chain uses TRBV12-5 with TRBJ2-1; 8 nucleotides align to TRBD2. With 6 bases clipped from V and 6 bases from J, the junction kept 10 bases outside the gene matches. Germline V CDR1 and CDR2: LGHNT, FRNRAP. This CDR3 has 15 residues.

This clone showed up just a few times. The chain links TRBV28 to TRBJ2-7; TRBD2 is a possible D gene (6 bases). The length of the CDR3 is 14 residues. V was clipped by 9 bases and J by 6 bases, with 21 bases between them. Germline V gene lookup returns CDR1 MDHEN and CDR2 SYDVKM. CDR3 DNA: TGTGCCAGGATACCTTTAGCGGCCCTCGGCGAGCAGTACTTC. Translated, it gives CARIPLAALGEQYF.

The rearrangement uses TRBV7-6 and TRBJ2-6, with D perhaps TRBD2 (5 bases). V lost 1 base and J lost 2, with 9 bases in between. This CDR3 is 16 amino acids long. In germline, CDR1 is SGHVS, CDR2 FNYEAQ. The chain's CDR3 is CASSLGASPGANVLTF. The CDR3 DNA follows: TGTGCCAGCAGCTTAGGGGCTAGCCCTGGGGCCAACGTCCTGACTTTC.

The chain uses TRBV10-3 and TRBJ2-2, with D tentatively TRBD2 (5 bases). The CDR3 contains 18 residues. V was pared by 3 bases and J by 6 bases, with 23 bases between. Germline CDR1 reads ENHRY; CDR2 reads SYGVKD. CDR3 DNA: TGTGCCATCAGTGATAGGAGGAATCCAAATCTCGGGGCCGGGGAGCTGTTTTTT. Translating it yields CAISDRRNPNLGAGELFF.

This clone has just one count. V is TRBV7-9 and J is TRBJ1-2, with D possibly TRBD1 on 6 matching bases. Trimming shortened V by 5 bases and J by 8 bases, and 15 bases separated the two germline ends. The CDR3 runs to 13 residues. The germline gives CDR1 SEHNR, CDR2 FQNEAQ (reference sequence). The CDR3: CASSPEQGSGYTF. The CDR3 nucleotides are TGTGCCAGCAGCCCAGAACAGGGCAGCGGCTACACCTTC.